These 10 T cell receptor beta chains came from one sample sequenced in a study of blood T cell repertoires in COVID-19. The data were produced by immunoSEQ multiplex PCR, yet TCRdb's version contains in-frame clones alone and is incomplete. The data hold roughly 140,000 clones, with 88% observed a single time. The sequencing input was peripheral blood. Receptor source: a human donor in a cohort sampled during active COVID-19.

This sequence joins TRBV21-1 and TRBJ2-7; the table names TRBD2, a call not compared with the DNA. TRBV21-1 constitutes a pseudogene. The CDR3 covers 16 residues. The CDR3, as DNA: TGTGCCAGCAGGACCAGCACGCGGGGGGGGTTCCACGAGCAGTACTTC. Translation gives CASRTSTRGGFHEQYF.

The rearrangement joins TRBV27 to TRBJ1-2; possible D gene TRBD1, 5 bases. Germline values: CDR1 MNHEY, CDR2 SMNVEV (reference sequence). There are 15 residues in the CDR3. V was cut by 3 bases and J by 7 bases, with 18 bases left in between. CDR3 amino acids: CASSFLGQGLSGYTF. Here the CDR3 DNA reads TGTGCCAGCAGTTTTTTGGGCCAGGGTCTAAGTGGCTACACCTTC.

This clone has just one count. The CDR3 loop reads CASSEGTGVYEQYF. The DNA of the CDR3 is TGTGCCAGCAGTGAAGGGACAGGGGTTTACGAGCAGTACTTC. This rearrangement joins TRBV2 to TRBJ2-7; 9 bases line up with TRBD1. Per the germline V gene, CDR1 is SNHLY and CDR2 is FYNNEI. CDR3 length: 14 amino acids. J gave up 4 bases and V 1 base, and 2 bases lay outside the gene matches.

CDR3 sequence: CASSLGSEEVDTQYF. The CDR3, as DNA: TGTGCCAGCAGCTTAGGGAGCGAGGAGGTCGATACGCAGTATTTT. V gene TRBV11-1 combines with J gene TRBJ2-3, with D maybe TRBD2 (5 bases). The CDR3 totals 15 residues. V was trimmed by 1 base and J by 6 bases, leaving 14 bases between them. The germline V gene encodes CDR1 SGHAT and CDR2 FQDESV (reference sequence).

The chain employs TRBV30 and TRBJ2-7; D may be TRBD1 (6 bases). Germline lookup yields CDR1 GTSNPN and CDR2 SVGIG (reference sequence). The V and J ends lost 7 bases and 0 bases respectively, with 13 bases between them. The length of the CDR3 is 13 residues. The CDR3 region has the DNA TGTGCCTCTGCAAGGGGGAGCTCCTACGAGCAGTACTTC. This encodes CASARGSSYEQYF.

The chain carries TRBV10-3 and TRBJ2-7; 7 positions agree with TRBD1. With V trimmed by 0 bases and J by 0 bases, 11 bases remained unmatched. CDR1 is ENHRY, CDR2 SYGVKD, per germline. This CDR3 contains 18 residues. This CDR3 is CAISESMGTGANSYEQYF. The CDR3 DNA reads TGTGCCATCAGTGAGTCGATGGGAACAGGGGCCAACTCCTACGAGCAGTACTTC.

This clone was counted only a few times. This sample also contains other DNA sequences that code for the same CDR3. The gene calls are TRBV25-1 and TRBJ1-1; D possibly corresponds to TRBD1 (6 bases). With 9 bases removed from V and 4 bases from J, the gap between germline ends came to 12 bases. The CDR3 runs to 12 residues. CDR1 is MGHDK, CDR2 SYGVNS, per germline. CDR3 coding DNA: TGTGCCAGTAACAGAGGGGGCACTGAAGCTTTCTTT. Protein: CASNRGGTEAFF.

The chain carries TRBV14 and TRBJ1-4; D not certain. The CDR3 has 15 amino acids. Between the trimmed V and J ends, which lost 3 bases and 0 bases, there was a span of 8 bases. The V gene's germline CDR1 is SGHDN and CDR2 FVKESK. DNA of the CDR3: TGTGCCAGCAGCCACGGGAGTGCAACTAATGAAAAACTGTTTTTT. Its protein is CASSHGSATNEKLFF. Filled out from reference TRBV14 and TRBJ1-4, the complete variable domain reads EAGVTQFPSHSVIEKGQTVTLRCDPISGHDNLYWYRRVMGKEIKFLLHFVKESKQDESGMPNNRFLAERTGGTYSTLKVQPAELEDSGVYFCASSHGSATNEKLFFGSGTQLSVL.

The chain couples TRBV5-5 to TRBJ2-5; possibly TRBD2 for D (7 bases). The germline gives CDR1 SGHKS, CDR2 YYEKEE (reference sequence). The germline V and J ends were trimmed by 4 bases and 4 bases, with 14 bases remaining between them. The CDR3 is 14 residues long. CDR3 nucleotide sequence: TGTGCCAGCAGCACCGGACAGCGGGGAGAGACCCAGTACTTC. Protein: CASSTGQRGETQYF. Full variable domain (outside the CDR3, taken from reference TRBV5-5 and TRBJ2-5): DAGVTQSPTHLIKTRGQQVTLRCSPISGHKSVSWYQQVLGQGPQFIFQYYEKEERGRGNFPDRFSARQFPNYSSELNVNALLLGDSALYLCASSTGQRGETQYFGPGTRLLVL.

The chain has TRBV29-1 and TRBJ2-7; the match to TRBD1 covers 9 bases. The CDR3 length is 12 residues. V lost 5 bases and J lost 5; bases outside the gene matches: 4. The germline gives CDR1 SQVTM, CDR2 ANQGSEA. CDR3 in amino acids: CSVRDREDEQYF. The CDR3, as DNA: TGCAGCGTTCGGGACAGGGAGGACGAGCAGTACTTC.